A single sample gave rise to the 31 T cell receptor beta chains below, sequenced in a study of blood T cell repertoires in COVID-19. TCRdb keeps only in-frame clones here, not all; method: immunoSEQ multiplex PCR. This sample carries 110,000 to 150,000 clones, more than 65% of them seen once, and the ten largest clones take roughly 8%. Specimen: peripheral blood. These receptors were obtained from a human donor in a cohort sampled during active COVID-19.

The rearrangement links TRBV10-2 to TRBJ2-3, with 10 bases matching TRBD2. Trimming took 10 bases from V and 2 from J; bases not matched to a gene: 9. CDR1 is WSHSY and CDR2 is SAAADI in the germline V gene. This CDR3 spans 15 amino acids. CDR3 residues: CATRKRGGLTDTQYF. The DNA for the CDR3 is TGCGCCACCAGGAAGCGGGGGGGCCTCACAGATACGCAGTATTTT.

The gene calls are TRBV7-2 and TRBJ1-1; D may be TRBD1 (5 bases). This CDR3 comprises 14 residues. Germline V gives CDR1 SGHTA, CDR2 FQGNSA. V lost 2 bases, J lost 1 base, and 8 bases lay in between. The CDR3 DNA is TGTGCCAGCAGCTTACAACAGGCGAACACTGAAGCTTTCTTT. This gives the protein CASSLQQANTEAFF.

The CDR3 coding sequence is TGTGCCAGCAGTTCATCGGACAGTGGCCTAGGCGAAAAACTGTTTTTT. This translates into CASSSSDSGLGEKLFF. The rearrangement links TRBV28 to TRBJ1-4, with D possibly matching TRBD1 (6 bases). The CDR3 sequence is 16 residues long. V lost 4 bases, J lost 8 bases, and 20 bases lay in between. Looked up from germline, CDR1 is MDHEN and CDR2 is SYDVKM. The whole variable domain, filled in from reference TRBV28 and TRBJ1-4, reads DVKVTQSSRYLVKRTGEKVFLECVQDMDHENMFWYRQDPGLGLRLIYFSYDVKMKEKGDIPEGYSVSREKKERFSLILESASTNQTSMYLCASSSSDSGLGEKLFFGSGTQLSVL.

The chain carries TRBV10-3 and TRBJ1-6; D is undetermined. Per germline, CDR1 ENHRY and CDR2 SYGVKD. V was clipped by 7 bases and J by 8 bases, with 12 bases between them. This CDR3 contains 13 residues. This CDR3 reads CAINGGRDSPLHF. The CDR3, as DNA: TGTGCCATCAATGGCGGGCGGGATTCACCCCTCCACTTT.

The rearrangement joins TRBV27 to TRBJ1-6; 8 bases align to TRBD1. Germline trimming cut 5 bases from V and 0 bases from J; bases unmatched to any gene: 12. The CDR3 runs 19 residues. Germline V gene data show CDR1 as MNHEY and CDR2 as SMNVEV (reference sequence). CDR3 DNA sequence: TGTGCCAGCAGTATGACAGGGGCGCAAGGAAGCTCCTATAATTCACCCCTCCACTTT. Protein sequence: CASSMTGAQGSSYNSPLHF.

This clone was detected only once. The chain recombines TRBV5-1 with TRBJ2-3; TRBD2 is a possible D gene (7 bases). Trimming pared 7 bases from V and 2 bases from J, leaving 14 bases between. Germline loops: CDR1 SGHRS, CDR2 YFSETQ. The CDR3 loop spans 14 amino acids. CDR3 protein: CASSVGGLTDTQYF. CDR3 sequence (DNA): TGCGCCAGCTCCGTCGGGGGGCTCACAGATACGCAGTATTTT.

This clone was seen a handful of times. CDR3 coding DNA: TGTGCCAGCAGCCAAGACCAGGGGCTGGGTTCACCCCTCCACTTT. Its translation: CASSQDQGLGSPLHF. V and J are TRBV3-1 (or the pseudogene TRBV3-2) and TRBJ1-6; TRBD1 might be the D (6 bases). V lost 0 bases, J lost 9 bases, and 12 bases lay in between. Looked up from germline, CDR1 is LGHDT and CDR2 is YNNKEL (reference sequence). This CDR3 has 15 residues.

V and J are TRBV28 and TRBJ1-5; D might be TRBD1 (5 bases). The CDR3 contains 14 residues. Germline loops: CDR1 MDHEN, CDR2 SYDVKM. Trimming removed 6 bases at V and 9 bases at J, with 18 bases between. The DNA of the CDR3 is TGTGCCAGCAGCCCCGGGGGGGGAGGTATGCCCCAGCATTTT. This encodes CASSPGGGGMPQHF.

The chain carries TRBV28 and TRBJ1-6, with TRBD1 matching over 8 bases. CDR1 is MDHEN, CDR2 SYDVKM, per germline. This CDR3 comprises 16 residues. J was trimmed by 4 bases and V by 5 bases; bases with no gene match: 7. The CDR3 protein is CASSAQGAGYNSPLHF. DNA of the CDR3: TGTGCCAGCAGTGCGCAGGGGGCTGGATATAATTCACCCCTCCACTTT.

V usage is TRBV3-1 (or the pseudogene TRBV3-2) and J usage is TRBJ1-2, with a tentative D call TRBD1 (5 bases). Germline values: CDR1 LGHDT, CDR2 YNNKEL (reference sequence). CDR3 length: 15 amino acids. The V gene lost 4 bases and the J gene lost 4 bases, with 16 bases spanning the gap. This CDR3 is CASSPQGREGYGYTF. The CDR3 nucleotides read TGTGCCAGCAGCCCCCAGGGAAGGGAGGGCTATGGCTACACCTTC.

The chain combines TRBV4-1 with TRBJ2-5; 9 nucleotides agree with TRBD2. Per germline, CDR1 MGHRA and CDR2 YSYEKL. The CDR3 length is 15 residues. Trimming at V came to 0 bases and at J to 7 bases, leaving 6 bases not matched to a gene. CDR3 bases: TGCGCCAGCAGCCAAGATGGTCAAGCGGGGGGGACCCAGTACTTC. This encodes CASSQDGQAGGTQYF.

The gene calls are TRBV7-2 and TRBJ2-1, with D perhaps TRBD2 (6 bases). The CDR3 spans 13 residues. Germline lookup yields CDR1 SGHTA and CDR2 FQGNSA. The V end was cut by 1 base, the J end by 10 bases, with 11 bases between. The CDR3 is CASSLDAGREQFF. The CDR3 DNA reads TGTGCCAGCAGCTTAGATGCGGGGAGGGAGCAGTTCTTC.

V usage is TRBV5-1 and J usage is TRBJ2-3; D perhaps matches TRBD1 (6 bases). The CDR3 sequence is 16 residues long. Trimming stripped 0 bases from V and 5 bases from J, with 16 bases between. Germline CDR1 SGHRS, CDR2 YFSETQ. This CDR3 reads CASSLVPPPGQDTQYF. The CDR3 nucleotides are TGCGCCAGCAGCTTGGTTCCACCCCCGGGACAAGATACGCAGTATTTT.

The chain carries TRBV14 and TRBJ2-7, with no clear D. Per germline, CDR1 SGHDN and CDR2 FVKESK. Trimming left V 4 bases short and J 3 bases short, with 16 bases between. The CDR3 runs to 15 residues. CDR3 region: CASSLGFVPGYEQYF. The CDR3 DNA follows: TGTGCCAGCAGCCTCGGCTTCGTCCCAGGCTACGAGCAGTACTTC.

CDR3 DNA: TGCAGCGTTGCGTCCCAGGGACAGGGAAGCACTGAAGCTTTCTTT. As protein: CSVASQGQGSTEAFF. This rearrangement joins TRBV29-1 to TRBJ1-1; 9 positions match TRBD1. This CDR3 spans 15 amino acids. The germline V gene encodes CDR1 SQVTM and CDR2 ANQGSEA. V dropped 4 bases and J dropped 4; count of bases not matched to a gene: 10.

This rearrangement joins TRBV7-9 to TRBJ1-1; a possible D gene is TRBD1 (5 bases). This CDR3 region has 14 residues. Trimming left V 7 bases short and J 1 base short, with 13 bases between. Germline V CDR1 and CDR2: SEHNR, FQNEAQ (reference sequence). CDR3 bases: TGTGCCAGCACAGGGCGGGGCGGGAACACTGAAGCTTTCTTT. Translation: CASTGRGGNTEAFF.

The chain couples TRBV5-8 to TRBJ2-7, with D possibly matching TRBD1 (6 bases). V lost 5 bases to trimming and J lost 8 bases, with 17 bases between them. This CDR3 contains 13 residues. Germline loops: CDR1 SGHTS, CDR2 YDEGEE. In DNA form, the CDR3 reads TGTGCCAGCAGTTCGAGCCTCCGGGACAAGCAGTACTTC. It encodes CASSSSLRDKQYF. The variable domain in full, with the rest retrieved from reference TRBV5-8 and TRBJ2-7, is EAGVTQSPTHLIKTRGQQATLRCSPISGHTSVYWYQQALGLGLQFLLWYDEGEERNRGNFPPRFSGRQFPNYSSELNVNALELEDSALYLCASSSSLRDKQYFGPGTRLTVT.

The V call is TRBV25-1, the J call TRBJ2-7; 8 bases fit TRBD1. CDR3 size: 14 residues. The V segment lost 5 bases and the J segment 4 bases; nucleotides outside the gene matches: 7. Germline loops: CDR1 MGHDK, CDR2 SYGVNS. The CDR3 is CASSQRTGRYEQYF. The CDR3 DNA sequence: TGTGCCAGCAGTCAGCGGACAGGGCGGTACGAGCAGTACTTC.

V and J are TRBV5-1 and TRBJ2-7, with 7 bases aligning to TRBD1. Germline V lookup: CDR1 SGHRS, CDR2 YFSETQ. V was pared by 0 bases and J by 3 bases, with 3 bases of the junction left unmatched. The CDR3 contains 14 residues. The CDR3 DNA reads TGCGCCAGCAGCTTGGGGGACAGCCTCTACGAGCAGTACTTC. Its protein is CASSLGDSLYEQYF.

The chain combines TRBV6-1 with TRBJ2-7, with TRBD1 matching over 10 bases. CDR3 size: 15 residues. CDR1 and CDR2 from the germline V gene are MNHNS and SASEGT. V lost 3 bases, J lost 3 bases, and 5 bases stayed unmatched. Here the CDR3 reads CASSDRDRGYYEQYF. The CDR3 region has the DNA TGTGCCAGCAGTGACCGGGACAGGGGATACTACGAGCAGTACTTC.

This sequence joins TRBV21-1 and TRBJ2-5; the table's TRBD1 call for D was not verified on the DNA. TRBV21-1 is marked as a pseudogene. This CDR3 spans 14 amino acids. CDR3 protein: CASSVTGGQETQYF. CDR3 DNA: TGTGCCAGCAGCGTAACAGGGGGGCAAGAGACCCAGTACTTC.

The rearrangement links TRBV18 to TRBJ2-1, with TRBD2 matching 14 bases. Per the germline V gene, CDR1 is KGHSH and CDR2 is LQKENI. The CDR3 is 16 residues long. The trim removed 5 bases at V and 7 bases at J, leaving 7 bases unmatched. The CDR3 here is CASSSQTSGGANEQFF. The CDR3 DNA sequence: TGTGCCAGCTCATCCCAGACTAGCGGGGGGGCTAATGAGCAGTTCTTC.

The CDR3 bases are TGTGCCAGCTGCGCCGACAGGGGGGCAGGTCAGCCCCAGCATTTT. Residues: CASCADRGAGQPQHF. The chain combines TRBV27 with TRBJ1-5; 9 bases map to TRBD1. V shed 8 bases and J 6 bases; nucleotides not matched to a gene: 11. CDR3 size: 15 residues. Germline V gives CDR1 MNHEY, CDR2 SMNVEV (reference sequence).

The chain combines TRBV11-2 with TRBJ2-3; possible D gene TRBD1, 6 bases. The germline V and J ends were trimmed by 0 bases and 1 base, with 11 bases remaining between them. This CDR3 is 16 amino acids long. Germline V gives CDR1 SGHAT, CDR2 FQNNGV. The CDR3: CASSLDKGDGTDTQYF. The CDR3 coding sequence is TGTGCCAGCAGCTTAGATAAGGGGGACGGCACAGATACGCAGTATTTT.

As DNA, the CDR3 is TGTGCCAGCACCCAACAGGGGAATGTGCACGAGCAGTACTTC. Translated, it gives CASTQQGNVHEQYF. V gene TRBV5-4 combines with J gene TRBJ2-7, with 7 bases matching TRBD1. V lost 6 bases, J lost 5 bases, and 11 bases stayed unmatched. CDR1 is SGHNT, CDR2 YYREEE, per germline (reference sequence). CDR3 length: 14 amino acids.

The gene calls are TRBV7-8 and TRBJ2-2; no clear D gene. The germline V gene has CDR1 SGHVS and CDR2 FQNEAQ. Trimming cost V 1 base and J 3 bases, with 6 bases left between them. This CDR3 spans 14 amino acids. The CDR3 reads CASSLVQDTGELFF. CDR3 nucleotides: TGTGCCAGCAGCTTAGTTCAGGACACCGGGGAGCTGTTTTTT.

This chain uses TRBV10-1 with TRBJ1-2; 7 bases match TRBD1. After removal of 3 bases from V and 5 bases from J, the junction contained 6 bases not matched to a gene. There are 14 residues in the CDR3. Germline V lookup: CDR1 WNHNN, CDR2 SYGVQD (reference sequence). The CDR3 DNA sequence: TGCGCCAGCAGTGACCACAGGGGAGGATATGGCTACACCTTC. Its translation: CASSDHRGGYGYTF.

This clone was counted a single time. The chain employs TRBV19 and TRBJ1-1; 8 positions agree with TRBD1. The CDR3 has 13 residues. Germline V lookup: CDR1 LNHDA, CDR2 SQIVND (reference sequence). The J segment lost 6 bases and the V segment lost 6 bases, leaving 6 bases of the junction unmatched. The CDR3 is CASRYPGQAEAFF. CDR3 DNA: TGTGCCAGTAGATACCCGGGACAGGCTGAAGCTTTCTTT.

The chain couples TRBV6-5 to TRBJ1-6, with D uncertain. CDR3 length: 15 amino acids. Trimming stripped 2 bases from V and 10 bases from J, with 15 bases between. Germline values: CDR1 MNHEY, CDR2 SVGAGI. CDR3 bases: TGTGCCAGCAGTTACCGGGATGTTTCAAGGTCACCCCTCCACTTT. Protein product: CASSYRDVSRSPLHF.

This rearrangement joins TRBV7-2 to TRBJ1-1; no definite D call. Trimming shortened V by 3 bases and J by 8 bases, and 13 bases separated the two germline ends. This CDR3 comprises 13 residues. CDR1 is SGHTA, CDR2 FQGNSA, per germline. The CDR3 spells CASSFRTAPEAFF. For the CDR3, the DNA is TGTGCCAGCAGCTTCCGGACTGCCCCCGAAGCTTTCTTT.

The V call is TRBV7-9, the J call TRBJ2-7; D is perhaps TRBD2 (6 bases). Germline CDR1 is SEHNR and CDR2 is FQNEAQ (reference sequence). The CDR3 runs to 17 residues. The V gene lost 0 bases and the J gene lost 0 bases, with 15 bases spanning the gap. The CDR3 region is CASSLAQGGSGSYEQYF. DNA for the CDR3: TGTGCCAGCAGCTTAGCGCAGGGAGGTAGCGGCTCCTACGAGCAGTACTTC.